This is a list of T cell receptor beta chains from one sample in a study of Tregs in tolerant kidney transplant recipients. Assay: immunoSEQ multiplex PCR; the TCRdb copy retains only in-frame clones and omits some. The sample includes 95,000 or so clones, approximately 94% of them seen just once. The sample consisted of CD4+ T cells from blood (PBMCs), taken 12 months after the transplant. The receptor source for this set is a human patient who received a combined kidney and bone marrow transplant. These T cells may partly come from the graft donor. The CDR3 runs from the conserved cysteine through the conserved F or W. A D gene is named only where the DNA matches it firmly. A clone size is listed for some rows: how often the clone was seen (once, few, many), or a class if it is expanded.

D	V	J	size	CDR3	DNA
TRBD2	TRBV2	TRBJ2-7	-	CASIGTSGYEQYF	TGTGCCAGCATTGGGACTAGCGGTTACGAGCAGTACTTC
-	TRBV7-2	TRBJ2-1	-	CASSPNPRGKQFF	TGTGCCAGCAGCCCAAATCCCCGCGGAAAGCAGTTCTTC
-	TRBV7-9	TRBJ2-3	-	CASSLARVGGDTQYF	TGTGCCAGCAGCTTAGCGCGCGTCGGGGGAGATACGCAGTATTTT
TRBD1	TRBV6-1	TRBJ2-7	-	CASSPDRGYEQYF	TGTGCCAGCAGTCCAGACAGGGGTTACGAGCAGTACTTC
-	TRBV4-3	TRBJ2-3	-	CASSQDLTDTQYF	TGCGCCAGCAGCCAAGATCTTACAGATACGCAGTATTTT
-	TRBV7-6	TRBJ1-1	once	CASRRNTNTEAFF	TGTGCCAGCAGACGCAACACGAACACTGAAGCTTTCTTT
-	TRBV28	TRBJ1-1	-	CASVDRLRDTEAFF	TGTGCCAGCGTTGATCGCTTACGGGACACTGAAGCTTTCTTT
-	TRBV6-4	TRBJ2-3	-	CASSPRFAVNTDTQYF	TGTGCCAGCAGTCCCCGGTTTGCCGTAAACACAGATACGCAGTATTTT
TRBD2	TRBV18	TRBJ2-5	-	CASSRSGGNQETQYF	TGTGCCAGCTCACGGAGCGGGGGGAACCAAGAGACCCAGTACTTC
-	TRBV4-3	TRBJ2-7	-	CASSQEGGGGSYEQYF	TGCGCCAGCAGCCAAGAAGGGGGAGGGGGCTCCTACGAGCAGTACTTC
-	TRBV19	TRBJ2-1	-	CASSIFTGTTNEQFF	TGTGCCAGTAGTATTTTCACAGGGACGACCAATGAGCAGTTCTTC
-	TRBV5-1	TRBJ2-3	few	CASSSNTGTDTQYF	TGCGCCAGCAGCTCGAATACAGGCACAGATACGCAGTATTTT
TRBD1	TRBV23-1	TRBJ2-5	-	CASNVGRGHFIGGEETQYF	TGCGCCAGCAACGTGGGCAGGGGGCACTTCATAGGAGGTGAAGAGACCCAGTACTTC
TRBD1	TRBV18	TRBJ2-7	-	CASSPGTGWYEQYF	TGTGCCAGCTCACCAGGGACAGGCTGGTACGAGCAGTACTTC
TRBD1	TRBV9	TRBJ2-2	-	CASSAGGPTGELFF	TGTGCCAGCAGCGCAGGGGGACCGACCGGGGAGCTGTTTTTT